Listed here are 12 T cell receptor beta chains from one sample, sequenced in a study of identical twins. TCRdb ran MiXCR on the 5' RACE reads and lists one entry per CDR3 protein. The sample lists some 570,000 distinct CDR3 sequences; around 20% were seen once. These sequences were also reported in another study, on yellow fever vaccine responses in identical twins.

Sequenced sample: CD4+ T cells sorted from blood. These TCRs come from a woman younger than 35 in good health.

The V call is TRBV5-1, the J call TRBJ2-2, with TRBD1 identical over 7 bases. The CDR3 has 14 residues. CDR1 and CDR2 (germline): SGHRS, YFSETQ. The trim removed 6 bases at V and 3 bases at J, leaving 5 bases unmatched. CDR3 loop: CASKWDSDTGELFF. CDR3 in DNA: TGCGCCAGCAAATGGGACAGCGACACCGGGGAGCTGTTTTTT.

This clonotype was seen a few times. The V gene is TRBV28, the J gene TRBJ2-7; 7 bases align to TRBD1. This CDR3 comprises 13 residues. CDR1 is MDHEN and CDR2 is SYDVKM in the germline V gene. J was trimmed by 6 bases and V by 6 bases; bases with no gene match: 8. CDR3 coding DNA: TGTGCCAGCAGACCTCAGGGGGTTGGCGAGCAGTACGTC. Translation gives CASRPQGVGEQYV.

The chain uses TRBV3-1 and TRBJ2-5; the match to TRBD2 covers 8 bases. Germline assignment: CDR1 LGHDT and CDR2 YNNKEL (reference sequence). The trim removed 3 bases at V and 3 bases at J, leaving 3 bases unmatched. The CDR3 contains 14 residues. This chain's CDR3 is CASSHRAGEETQYF. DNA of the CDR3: TGTGCCAGCAGCCACCGAGCGGGGGAAGAGACCCAGTACTTC.

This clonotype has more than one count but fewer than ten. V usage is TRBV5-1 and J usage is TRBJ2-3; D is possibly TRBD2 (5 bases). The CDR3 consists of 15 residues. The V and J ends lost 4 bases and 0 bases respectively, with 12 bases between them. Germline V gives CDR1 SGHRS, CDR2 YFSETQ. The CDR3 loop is CASSPGLTSTDTQYF. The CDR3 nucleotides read TGCGCCAGCAGCCCCGGACTGACTAGCACAGATACGCAGTATTTT.

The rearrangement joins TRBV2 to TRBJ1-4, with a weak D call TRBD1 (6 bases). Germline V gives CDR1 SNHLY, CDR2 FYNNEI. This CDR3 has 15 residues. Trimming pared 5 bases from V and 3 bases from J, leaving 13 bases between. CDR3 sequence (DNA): TGTGCCAGCAGTAACAGGGAGCGGGCTAATGAAAAACTGTTTTTT. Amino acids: CASSNRERANEKLFF.

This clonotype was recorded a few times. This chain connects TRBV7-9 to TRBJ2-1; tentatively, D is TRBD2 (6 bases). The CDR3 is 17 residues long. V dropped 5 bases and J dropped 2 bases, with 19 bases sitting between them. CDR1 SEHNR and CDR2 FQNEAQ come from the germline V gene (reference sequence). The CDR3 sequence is CASSTRLDFIPYNEQFF. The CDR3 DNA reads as TGTGCCAGCAGCACGAGACTAGATTTCATCCCCTACAATGAGCAGTTCTTC.

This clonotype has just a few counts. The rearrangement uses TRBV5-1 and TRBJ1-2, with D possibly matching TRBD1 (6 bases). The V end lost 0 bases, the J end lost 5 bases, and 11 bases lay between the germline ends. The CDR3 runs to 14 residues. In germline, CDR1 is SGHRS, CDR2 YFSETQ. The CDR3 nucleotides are TGCGCCAGCAGCTTGGACAGGGAGAGTTATGGCTACACCTTC. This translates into CASSLDRESYGYTF.

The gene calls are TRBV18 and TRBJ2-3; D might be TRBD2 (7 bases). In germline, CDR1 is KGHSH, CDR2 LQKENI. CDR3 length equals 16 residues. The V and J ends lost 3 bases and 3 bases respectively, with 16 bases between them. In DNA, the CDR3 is TGTGCCAGCTCACCCCCCTTGGGGGGGCCTACAGATACGCAGTATTTT. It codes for CASSPPLGGPTDTQYF.

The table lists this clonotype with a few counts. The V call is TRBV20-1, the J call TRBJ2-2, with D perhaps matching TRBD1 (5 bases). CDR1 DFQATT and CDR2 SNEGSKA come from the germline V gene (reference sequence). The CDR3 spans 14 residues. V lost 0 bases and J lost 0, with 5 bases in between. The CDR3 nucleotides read TGCAGTGCTAGAGAGGACACGAACACCGGGGAGCTGTTTTTT. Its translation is CSAREDTNTGELFF.

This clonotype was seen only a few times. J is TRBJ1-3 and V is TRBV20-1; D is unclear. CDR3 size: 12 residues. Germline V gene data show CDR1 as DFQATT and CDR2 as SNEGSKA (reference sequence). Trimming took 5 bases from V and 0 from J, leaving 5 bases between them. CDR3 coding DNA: TGCAGTGCTCAGATCTCTGGAAACACCATATATTTT. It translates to CSAQISGNTIYF.

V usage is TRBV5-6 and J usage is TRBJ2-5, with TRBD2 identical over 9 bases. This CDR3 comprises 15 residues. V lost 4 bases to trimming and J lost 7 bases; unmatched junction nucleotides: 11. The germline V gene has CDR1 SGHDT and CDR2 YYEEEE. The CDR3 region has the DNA TGTGCCAGCAGCAGACGAAGCGGGAGGAAGGGGACCCAGTACTTC. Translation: CASSRRSGRKGTQYF.

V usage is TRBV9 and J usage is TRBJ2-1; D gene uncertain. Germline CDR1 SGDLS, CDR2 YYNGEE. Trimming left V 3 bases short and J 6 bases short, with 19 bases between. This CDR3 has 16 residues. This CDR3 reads CASSALRAPAGNEQFF. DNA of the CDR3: TGTGCCAGCAGCGCACTCCGGGCCCCGGCTGGCAATGAGCAGTTCTTC. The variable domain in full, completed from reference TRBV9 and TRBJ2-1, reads DSGVTQTPKHLITATGQRVTLRCSPRSGDLSVYWYQQSLDQGLQFLIQYYNGEERAKGNILERFSAQQFPDLHSELNLSSLELGDSALYFCASSALRAPAGNEQFFGPGTRLTVL.